One and the same sample provided the 24 T cell receptor beta chains below, sequenced in a study of blood T cell repertoires in COVID-19. Libraries were prepared by immunoSEQ multiplex PCR; TCRdb keeps only in-frame clonotypes and omits some of them. The sample carries fewer than 85,000 clones, 80% to 90% recorded once. The sequencing sample was made of peripheral blood. The receptors here all came from a man aged 50 or older with active COVID-19.

The DNA for the CDR3 is TGTGCCAGCAGCTTGGCCTCGGCGGTCTATGGCTACACCTTC. Translation gives CASSLASAVYGYTF. The chain uses TRBV5-6 and TRBJ1-2, with D uncertain. The CDR3 runs to 14 residues. CDR1 and CDR2 (germline): SGHDT, YYEEEE. V was trimmed by 0 bases and J by 4 bases, leaving 10 bases between them.

This rearrangement joins TRBV7-2 to TRBJ2-2; unclear D gene. This CDR3 contains 13 residues. Germline loops: CDR1 SGHTA, CDR2 FQGNSA. As DNA, the CDR3 is TGTGCTTACAGACGTCCCTGGTTCGGGGAGCTGTTTTTT. It yields the protein CAYRRPWFGELFF.

The chain couples TRBV25-1 to TRBJ1-6; TRBD1 matches at 10 bases. The CDR3 extends over 15 amino acids. Germline loops: CDR1 MGHDK, CDR2 SYGVNS. Trimming removed 1 base from V and 7 bases from J; junction bases left unmatched: 1. The CDR3 DNA reads as TGTGCCAGCAGTGAATCGGACAGGGGGAATTCACCCCTCCACTTT. Amino acid sequence: CASSESDRGNSPLHF.

The V call is TRBV6-6, the J call TRBJ2-5; tentatively, D is TRBD1 (6 bases). V was pared by 6 bases and J by 1 base, with 12 bases between. The CDR3 sequence is 14 residues long. CDR1 is MNHNY, CDR2 SVGAGI, per germline (reference sequence). CDR3 sequence reads: CASSSGQLQETQYF. The CDR3 DNA reads TGTGCCAGCAGCTCCGGACAGCTCCAAGAGACCCAGTACTTC.

The chain is built from TRBV6-5 and TRBJ2-3; 7 bases align to TRBD2. Trimming removed 5 bases from V and 4 bases from J; junction bases left unmatched: 6. This CDR3 region has 14 residues. Germline loops: CDR1 MNHEY, CDR2 SVGAGI. This chain's CDR3 is CASSRGTIPDTQYF. CDR3 nucleotide sequence: TGTGCCAGCAGTAGAGGGACTATCCCAGATACGCAGTATTTT.

The chain recombines TRBV7-3 with TRBJ2-2; TRBD2 matches 7 bases. V shed 2 bases and J 5 bases; nucleotides not matched to a gene: 5. CDR3 size: 15 residues. The germline gives CDR1 SGHTA, CDR2 FQGTGA. CDR3 DNA sequence: TGTGCCAGCAGCTTAGGCGGGGGACGGACCGGGGAGCTGTTTTTT. This gives the protein CASSLGGGRTGELFF.

The chain has TRBV11-2 and TRBJ1-5; tentatively, D is TRBD1 (6 bases). V was cut by 6 bases and J by 4 bases, with 10 bases left in between. This CDR3 has 13 residues. Germline CDR1 reads SGHAT; CDR2 reads FQNNGV. CDR3 sequence (DNA): TGTGCCAGCAGTACAGGGCCTAATCAGCCCCAGCATTTT. Its translation is CASSTGPNQPQHF.

This clone was seen just once. The chain employs TRBV7-8 and TRBJ1-3; D call uncertain. V was shortened by 5 bases and J by 0 bases, with 11 bases between the two germline ends. CDR1 and CDR2 from the germline V gene are SGHVS and FQNEAQ. The CDR3 is made up of 15 amino acids. DNA of the CDR3: TGTGCCAGCAGCGTGCCAGGTGTCTCTGGAAACACCATATATTTT. Its translation is CASSVPGVSGNTIYF.

The chain uses TRBV27 and TRBJ2-2, with TRBD2 matching over 7 bases. This CDR3 contains 14 residues. Per the germline V gene, CDR1 is MNHEY and CDR2 is SMNVEV (reference sequence). The V gene end was trimmed by 2 bases and the J gene end by 6 bases; junction bases not matched to a gene: 3. DNA for the CDR3: TGTGCCAGCAGTTTAATAGGGAGGGCCGGGGAGCTGTTTTTT. It codes for CASSLIGRAGELFF.

The gene calls are TRBV2 and TRBJ2-7; unclear D gene. The CDR3 loop spans 12 amino acids. Germline lookup yields CDR1 SNHLY and CDR2 FYNNEI. Trimming left V 3 bases short and J 4 bases short, with 7 bases between. CDR3 coding DNA: TGTGCCAGCAGTGAGGTCGGTTACGAGCAGTACTTC. As protein: CASSEVGYEQYF.

The chain recombines TRBV12-3 or TRBV12-4 with TRBJ2-7; unclear D gene. The germline V and J ends were trimmed by 7 bases and 2 bases, with 9 bases remaining between them. This CDR3 region has 12 residues. In nucleotides, the CDR3 is TGTGCCAGCACGGCAGGCCCCTACGAGCAGTACTTC. As protein: CASTAGPYEQYF.

This clone was counted only a few times. The rearrangement links TRBV25-1 to TRBJ2-7; TRBD2 matches at 9 bases. From germline, CDR1 is MGHDK and CDR2 SYGVNS. Trimming removed 4 bases from V and 6 bases from J; junction bases left unmatched: 4. CDR3 length: 13 amino acids. CDR3 loop: CASSGLAVAEQYF. The CDR3 DNA reads as TGTGCCAGCAGTGGACTAGCGGTCGCCGAGCAGTACTTC.

V usage is TRBV19 and J usage is TRBJ1-1; D is unresolved. V was clipped by 1 base and J by 3 bases, with 15 bases between them. The CDR3 sequence is 16 residues long. The germline gives CDR1 LNHDA, CDR2 SQIVND (reference sequence). The DNA for the CDR3 is TGTGCCAGTAGTATAGCGGGAGGGATCGGGTACACTGAAGCTTTCTTT. This sequence encodes CASSIAGGIGYTEAFF.

The genes are TRBV18 and TRBJ2-1; TRBD2 is a possible D gene (5 bases). CDR1 KGHSH and CDR2 LQKENI come from the germline V gene. This CDR3 comprises 13 residues. Trimming cost V 3 bases and J 7 bases, with 10 bases left between them. CDR3 region: CASSPTRENEQFF. DNA of the CDR3: TGTGCCAGCTCACCCACTAGGGAGAATGAGCAGTTCTTC. The whole variable domain, remainder taken from reference TRBV18 and TRBJ2-1, is NAGVMQNPRHLVRRRGQEARLRCSPMKGHSHVYWYRQLPEEGLKFMVYLQKENIIDESGMPKERFSAEFPKEGPSILRIQQVVRGDSAAYFCASSPTRENEQFFGPGTRLTVL.

The CDR3 protein is CASSLWTSSHEQFF. CDR3 in DNA: TGTGCCAGCAGCTTATGGACTAGCTCACATGAGCAGTTCTTC. The J gene is TRBJ2-1, the V gene TRBV11-2, with 8 nucleotides matching TRBD2. Trimming at V came to 2 bases and at J to 8 bases, leaving 5 bases not matched to a gene. The CDR3 runs to 14 residues. Germline CDR1 is SGHAT and CDR2 is FQNNGV.

The V and J genes are TRBV5-1 and TRBJ1-6; D is perhaps TRBD1 (5 bases). The germline V gene encodes CDR1 SGHRS and CDR2 YFSETQ. The V gene lost 0 bases and the J gene lost 7 bases, with 11 bases spanning the gap. The CDR3 is 15 residues long. The CDR3 reads CASSLEQGKNSPLHF. CDR3 nucleotide sequence: TGCGCCAGCAGCTTGGAGCAGGGAAAAAATTCACCCCTCCACTTT.

The rearrangement links TRBV4-1 to TRBJ1-5; D not resolved. The CDR3 is 16 residues long. V was shortened by 4 bases and J by 1 base, with 14 bases between the two germline ends. Germline values: CDR1 MGHRA, CDR2 YSYEKL. DNA for the CDR3: TGCGCCAGCAGCCCCGGTCCGGGTGTGAGCAATCAGCCCCAGCATTTT. Its translation is CASSPGPGVSNQPQHF.

The J gene is TRBJ1-3, the V gene TRBV6-5; D is undetermined. V dropped 5 bases and J dropped 0 bases, with 8 bases sitting between them. The CDR3 length is 14 residues. Per the germline V gene, CDR1 is MNHEY and CDR2 is SVGAGI. The CDR3 is CASSTTTSGNTIYF. The CDR3, as DNA: TGTGCCAGCAGTACAACAACCTCTGGAAACACCATATATTTT.

The chain couples TRBV7-9 to TRBJ1-1; D uncertain. Looked up from germline, CDR1 is SEHNR and CDR2 is FQNEAQ (reference sequence). The V end was cut by 0 bases, the J end by 7 bases, with 12 bases between. The CDR3 is 14 residues long. The CDR3 coding sequence is TGTGCCAGCAGCTTAGCTTGGCCTCGAGGTGAAGCTTTCTTT. It translates to CASSLAWPRGEAFF.

This chain uses TRBV6-5 with TRBJ2-3, with D tentatively TRBD2 (6 bases). Trimming removed 0 bases at V and 2 bases at J, with 6 bases between. The CDR3 is 14 amino acids. Germline CDR1 reads MNHEY; CDR2 reads SVGAGI. Here the CDR3 DNA reads TGTGCCAGCAGTTACTCGGGACTCACAGATACGCAGTATTTT. It yields the protein CASSYSGLTDTQYF.

The gene calls are TRBV18 and TRBJ2-1, with 8 bases that match TRBD1. The CDR3 has 14 amino acids. Per the germline V gene, CDR1 is KGHSH and CDR2 is LQKENI. Trimming removed 5 bases from V and 7 bases from J; junction bases left unmatched: 7. CDR3 nucleotides: TGTGCCAGCTCAACCGGGACAGGAGCAAATGAGCAGTTCTTC. Its translation is CASSTGTGANEQFF.

The chain carries TRBV11-2 and TRBJ1-1; D remains unclear. The germline V and J ends were trimmed by 0 bases and 5 bases, with 10 bases remaining between them. The germline CDR1 and CDR2 sequences are SGHAT and FQNNGV. This CDR3 spans 14 amino acids. This CDR3 reads CASSLELVATEAFF. As DNA, the CDR3 is TGTGCCAGCAGCTTAGAATTAGTAGCAACTGAAGCTTTCTTT.

The chain carries TRBV6-6 and TRBJ2-5; D is ambiguous. Germline assignment: CDR1 MNHNY and CDR2 SVGAGI (reference sequence). Trimming cost V 2 bases and J 5 bases, with 9 bases left between them. This CDR3 spans 13 amino acids. CDR3 coding DNA: TGTGCCAGCAGTTACGGCCCCCCGGAGACCCAGTACTTC. Residues: CASSYGPPETQYF.

The chain combines TRBV2 with TRBJ2-7; D might be TRBD2 (5 bases). Looked up from germline, CDR1 is SNHLY and CDR2 is FYNNEI. The CDR3 covers 14 residues. V was trimmed by 3 bases and J by 6 bases, leaving 15 bases between them. CDR3 coding DNA: TGTGCCAGCAGTGAGATTGGTCTAGCAGGCGAGCAGTACTTC. Its protein is CASSEIGLAGEQYF.